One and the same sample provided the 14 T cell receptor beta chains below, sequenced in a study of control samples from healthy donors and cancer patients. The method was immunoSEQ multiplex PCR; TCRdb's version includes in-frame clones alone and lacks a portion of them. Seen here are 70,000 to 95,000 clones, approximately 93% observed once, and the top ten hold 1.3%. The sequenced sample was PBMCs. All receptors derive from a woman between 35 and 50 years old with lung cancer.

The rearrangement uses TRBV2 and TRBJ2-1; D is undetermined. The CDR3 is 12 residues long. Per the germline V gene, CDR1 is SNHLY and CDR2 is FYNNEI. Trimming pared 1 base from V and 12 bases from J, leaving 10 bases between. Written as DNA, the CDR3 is TGTGCCAGCAGTGAAGTTTTTCCCTGGCAGTTCTTC. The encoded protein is CASSEVFPWQFF.

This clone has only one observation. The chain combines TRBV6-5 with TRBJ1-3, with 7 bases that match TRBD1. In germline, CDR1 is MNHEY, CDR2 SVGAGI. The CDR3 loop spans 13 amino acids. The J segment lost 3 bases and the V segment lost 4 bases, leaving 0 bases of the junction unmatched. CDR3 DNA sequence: TGTGCCAGCAGTTGGGACAGTGGAAACACCATATATTTT. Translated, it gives CASSWDSGNTIYF.

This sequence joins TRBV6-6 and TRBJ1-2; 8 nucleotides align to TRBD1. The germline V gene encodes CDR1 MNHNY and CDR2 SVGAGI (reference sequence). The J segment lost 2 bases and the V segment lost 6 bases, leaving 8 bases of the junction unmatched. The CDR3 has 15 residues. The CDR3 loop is CASSQQGGWNYGYTF. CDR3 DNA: TGTGCCAGCAGCCAACAGGGGGGGTGGAACTATGGCTACACCTTC.

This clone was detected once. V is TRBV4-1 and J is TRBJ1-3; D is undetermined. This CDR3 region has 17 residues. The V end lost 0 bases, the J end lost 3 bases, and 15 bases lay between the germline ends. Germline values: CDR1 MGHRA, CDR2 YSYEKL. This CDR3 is CASSQDRNDYGGNTIYF. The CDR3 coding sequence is TGCGCCAGCAGCCAAGATCGGAACGACTACGGTGGAAACACCATATATTTT.

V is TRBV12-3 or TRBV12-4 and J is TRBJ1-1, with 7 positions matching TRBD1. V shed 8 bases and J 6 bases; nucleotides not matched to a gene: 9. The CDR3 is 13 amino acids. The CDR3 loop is CASRTWDSSEAFF. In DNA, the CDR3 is TGTGCCAGCCGTACCTGGGACAGCTCTGAAGCTTTCTTT.

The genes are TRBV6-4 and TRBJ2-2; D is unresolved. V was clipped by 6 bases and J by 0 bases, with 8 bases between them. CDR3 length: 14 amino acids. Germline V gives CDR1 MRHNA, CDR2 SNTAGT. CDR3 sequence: CASRAGPNTGELFF. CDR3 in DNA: TGTGCCAGCAGAGCAGGCCCGAACACCGGGGAGCTGTTTTTT.

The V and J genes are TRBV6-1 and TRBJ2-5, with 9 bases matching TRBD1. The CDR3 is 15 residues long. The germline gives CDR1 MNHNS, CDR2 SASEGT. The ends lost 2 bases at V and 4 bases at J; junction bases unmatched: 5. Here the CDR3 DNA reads TGTGCCAGCAGTGAAAGGACAGGGGTGAGAGAGACCCAGTACTTC. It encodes CASSERTGVRETQYF.

The DNA of the CDR3 is TGCGCCAGCAGCCCGGGGCCATCTGGAAACACCATATATTTT. Its translation is CASSPGPSGNTIYF. The V gene is TRBV5-1, the J gene TRBJ1-3; the D gene is possibly TRBD1 (5 bases). Germline V gene data show CDR1 as SGHRS and CDR2 as YFSETQ. The CDR3 sequence is 14 residues long. V lost 4 bases to trimming and J lost 1 base, with 9 bases between them.

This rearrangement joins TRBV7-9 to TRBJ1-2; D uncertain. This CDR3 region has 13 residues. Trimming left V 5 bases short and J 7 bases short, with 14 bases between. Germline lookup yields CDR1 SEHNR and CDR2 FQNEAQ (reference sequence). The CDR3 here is CASSLLEISGYTF. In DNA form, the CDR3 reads TGTGCCAGCAGCCTTCTCGAGATAAGTGGCTACACCTTC.

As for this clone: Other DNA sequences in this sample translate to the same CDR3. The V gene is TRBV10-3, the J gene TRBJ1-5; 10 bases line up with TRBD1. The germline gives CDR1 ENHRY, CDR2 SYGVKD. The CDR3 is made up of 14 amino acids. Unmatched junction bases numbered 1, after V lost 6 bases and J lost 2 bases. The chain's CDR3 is CAISGTGGNQPQHF. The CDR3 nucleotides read TGTGCCATCAGCGGGACAGGGGGCAATCAGCCCCAGCATTTT.

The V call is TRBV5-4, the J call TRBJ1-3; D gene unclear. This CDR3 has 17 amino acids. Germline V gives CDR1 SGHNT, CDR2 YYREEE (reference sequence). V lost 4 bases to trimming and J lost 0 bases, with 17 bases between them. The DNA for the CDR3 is TGTGCCAGCAGCCCGGAACCAGGCACCCGCTCTGGAAACACCATATATTTT. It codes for CASSPEPGTRSGNTIYF.

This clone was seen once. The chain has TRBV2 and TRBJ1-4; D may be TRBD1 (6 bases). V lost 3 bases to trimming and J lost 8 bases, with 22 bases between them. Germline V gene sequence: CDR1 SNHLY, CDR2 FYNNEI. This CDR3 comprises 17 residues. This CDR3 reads CASSDVRSPGGREKLFF. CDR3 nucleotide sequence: TGTGCCAGCAGTGATGTTCGATCACCCGGGGGCCGAGAAAAACTGTTTTTT.

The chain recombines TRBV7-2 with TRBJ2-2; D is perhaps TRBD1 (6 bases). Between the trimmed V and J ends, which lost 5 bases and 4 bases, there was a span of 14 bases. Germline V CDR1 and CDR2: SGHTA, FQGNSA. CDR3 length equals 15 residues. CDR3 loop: CASSPGWGRTGELFF. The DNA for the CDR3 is TGTGCCAGCAGCCCCGGGTGGGGGCGCACCGGGGAGCTGTTTTTT.

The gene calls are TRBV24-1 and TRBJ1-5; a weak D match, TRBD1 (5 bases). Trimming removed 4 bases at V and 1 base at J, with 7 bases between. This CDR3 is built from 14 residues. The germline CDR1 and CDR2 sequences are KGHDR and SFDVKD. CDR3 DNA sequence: TGTGCCACCAGTGACCGGGACAGCAATCAGCCCCAGCATTTT. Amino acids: CATSDRDSNQPQHF.